These 10 T cell receptor beta chains originate from one sample sequenced in a study of shared clonotypes between healthy human individuals (dated by TCRdb to 2020 to 2022). The library was prepared using the immunoSEQ multiplex PCR assay. TCRdb holds this immuneACCESS table with in-frame rearrangements only. Some clones are missing; in checked studies, unresolved V genes explain under half, and the rest has no known cause. The sample data list around 2,000,000 clones, and 85% to 95% of these were observed just once. The ten largest account for more than 0.1% of the sample. Sequenced: naive CD4+ T cells sorted from blood. The meaning of the sample's cell subset or site label: CD45RA+ positively selected. The receptors were gathered from a man between 18 and 35 years old in good health.

In this sample, this clone turned up once. The chain's CDR3 is CASSQQLAGGIDEQFF. CDR3 DNA sequence: TGCGCCAGCAGCCAACAACTAGCGGGAGGGATCGATGAGCAGTTCTTC. The chain joins TRBV4-1 to TRBJ2-1; 13 bases match TRBD2. Germline V CDR1 and CDR2: MGHRA, YSYEKL. This CDR3 region has 16 residues. V shed 2 bases, J shed 8 bases, and the junction held 6 bases outside the gene matches.

The chain links TRBV5-4 to TRBJ2-2; the match to TRBD1 covers 10 bases. The V segment lost 0 bases and the J segment 4 bases; nucleotides outside the gene matches: 3. The CDR3 length is 16 residues. Germline lookup yields CDR1 SGHNT and CDR2 YYREEE (reference sequence). The CDR3 sequence is CASSLARDRGTGELFF. DNA for the CDR3: TGTGCCAGCAGCTTGGCGAGGGACAGGGGCACCGGGGAGCTGTTTTTT.

The gene calls are TRBV29-1 and TRBJ1-3; possible D gene TRBD1, 6 bases. V lost 1 base and J lost 4, with 17 bases in between. Germline CDR1 and CDR2: SQVTM and ANQGSEA. This CDR3 is built from 16 residues. DNA for the CDR3: TGCAGCGTTGAAGGGGGGACCGGGACACCAGGAAACACCATATATTTT. It translates to CSVEGGTGTPGNTIYF.

In DNA, the CDR3 is TGTGCCAGCACCGGACAGGCGAATCAGCCCCAGCATTTT. Its protein is CASTGQANQPQHF. The V gene is TRBV6-1, the J gene TRBJ1-5; 7 bases line up with TRBD1. Germline values: CDR1 MNHNS, CDR2 SASEGT. The ends lost 7 bases at V and 4 bases at J; junction bases unmatched: 4. The CDR3 extends over 13 amino acids.

This rearrangement joins TRBV4-3 to TRBJ2-6; D possibly corresponds to TRBD2 (5 bases). V was clipped by 4 bases and J by 1 base, with 11 bases between them. The CDR3 runs to 16 residues. Germline V gives CDR1 LGHNA, CDR2 YSLEER. DNA for the CDR3: TGCGCCAGCAGCCCGGGATGGGGTTCTGGGGCCAACGTCCTGACTTTC. It encodes CASSPGWGSGANVLTF.

Comment on this clone: The sample carries other DNA sequences with the same CDR3. This chain connects TRBV30 to TRBJ1-1, with 9 bases lining up with TRBD1. This CDR3 is built from 13 residues. Germline-derived CDR1 and CDR2 are GTSNPN and SVGIG (reference sequence). V shed 3 bases and J 3 bases; nucleotides not matched to a gene: 2. The CDR3 sequence: CAWSRQGDTEAFF. The DNA for the CDR3 is TGTGCCTGGAGCCGACAGGGGGACACTGAAGCTTTCTTT. Complete variable domain (other parts from reference TRBV30 and TRBJ1-1): SQTIHQWPATLVQPVGSPLSLECTVEGTSNPNLYWYRQAAGRGLQLLFYSVGIGQISSEVPQNLSASRPQDRQFILSSKKLLLSDSGFYLCAWSRQGDTEAFFGQGTRLTVV.

This chain connects TRBV6-5 to TRBJ1-3; D is unclear. The ends were cut back, 5 bases at V and 1 base at J, with 3 bases in the middle. The CDR3 is made up of 12 amino acids. Germline assignment: CDR1 MNHEY and CDR2 SVGAGI. CDR3 amino acids: CASSPSGNTIYF. The CDR3 coding sequence is TGTGCCAGCAGTCCATCTGGAAACACCATATATTTT.

V usage is TRBV5-6 and J usage is TRBJ2-3; D gene uncertain. The germline V gene encodes CDR1 SGHDT and CDR2 YYEEEE. The CDR3 sequence is 14 residues long. Trimming stripped 6 bases from V and 5 bases from J, with 16 bases between. Here the CDR3 DNA reads TGTGCCAGCACCCAACCTCCACCACAAGATACGCAGTATTTT. Encoded protein: CASTQPPPQDTQYF. Full variable domain (outside the CDR3, taken from reference TRBV5-6 and TRBJ2-3): DAGVTQSPTHLIKTRGQQVTLRCSPKSGHDTVSWYQQALGQGPQFIFQYYEEEERQRGNFPDRFSGHQFPNYSSELNVNALLLGDSALYLCASTQPPPQDTQYFGPGTRLTVL.

The V gene is TRBV6-5, the J gene TRBJ1-5; D may be TRBD1 (5 bases). V lost 5 bases and J 6 bases, leaving 14 bases between the germline ends. The CDR3 totals 14 residues. Germline values: CDR1 MNHEY, CDR2 SVGAGI. CDR3 protein: CASSRTSRVQPQHF. The DNA for the CDR3 is TGTGCCAGCAGTCGGACAAGCAGGGTTCAGCCCCAGCATTTT.

The chain uses TRBV5-1 and TRBJ2-5; 10 nucleotides match TRBD2. The germline V gene encodes CDR1 SGHRS and CDR2 YFSETQ. V lost 0 bases and J lost 5; bases outside the gene matches: 7. CDR3 length equals 16 residues. The CDR3 DNA reads as TGCGCCAGCAGCTTGGTTTCTAGCGGGAGTTACGAGACCCAGTACTTC. Translated, it gives CASSLVSSGSYETQYF.